Listed below are T cell receptor beta chains from one sample, sequenced in a study of OX40 agonist ivuxolimab in advanced cancers. The method was immunoSEQ multiplex PCR; TCRdb's version includes in-frame clones alone and lacks a portion of them. This table holds about 110,000 clones, approximately 90% found once. The input for sequencing was CD4+ or CD8+ T cells sorted from blood, taken in a trial of the OX40 agonist ivuxolimab. All receptors come from an adult with an advanced solid tumor such as melanoma, head and neck, liver or kidney cancer. The CDR3 runs from the conserved cysteine through the conserved F or W. Fields, in order: J gene, D gene, V gene, clone size, CDR3 DNA, CDR3 protein. The D gene is left open where the match is weak. Clone size appears in some rows only: once, few, many, or a class for an expanded clone.

J: TRBJ1-3
D: NA
V: TRBV27
size: once
DNA: TGTGCCACTGCTGACTTAAGCTCTGGAAACACCATATATTTT
CDR3: CATADLSSGNTIYF

J: TRBJ2-7
D: TRBD1
V: TRBV11-3
size: NA
DNA: TGTGCCAGCAGCCGCAAACCGGGACAGCTCTACGAGCAGTACTTC
CDR3: CASSRKPGQLYEQYF

J: TRBJ2-5
D: NA
V: TRBV5-5
size: NA
DNA: TGTGCCAGCAGCATTGGTATCTGGGGAGGTTTAGAGACCCAGTACTTC
CDR3: CASSIGIWGGLETQYF

J: TRBJ1-1
D: NA
V: TRBV7-9
size: NA
DNA: TGTGCCAGCAGCTTCCTGTCAGGGGCTGAAGCTTTCTTT
CDR3: CASSFLSGAEAFF

J: TRBJ2-5
D: NA
V: TRBV6-6
size: once
DNA: TGTGCCAGCAGTTACTCCCGAGAGACCCAGTACTTC
CDR3: CASSYSRETQYF

J: TRBJ2-7
D: NA
V: TRBV6-4
size: NA
DNA: TGTGCCAGCAGAATCGAGGGACATTTGCTCGAGCAGTACTTC
CDR3: CASRIEGHLLEQYF

J: TRBJ1-4
D: TRBD1
V: TRBV18
size: NA
DNA: TGTGCCAGCTCACCGACGGCGACAGGGGGGTTATCAACTAATGAAAAACTGTTTTTT
CDR3: CASSPTATGGLSTNEKLFF

J: TRBJ2-1
D: TRBD1
V: TRBV7-2
size: NA
DNA: TGTGCCAGCAGCCGGGACAGTACCTACAATGAGCAGTTCTTC
CDR3: CASSRDSTYNEQFF

J: TRBJ1-5
D: NA
V: TRBV19
size: NA
DNA: TGTGCCAGTAGTCCCGTGGAAGGGGCGTACTATCAGCCCCAGCATTTT
CDR3: CASSPVEGAYYQPQHF

J: TRBJ1-2
D: NA
V: TRBV5-4
size: NA
DNA: TGTGCCAGCAGCTCCGACCCAACAGGGGGCTACACCTTC
CDR3: CASSSDPTGGYTF

J: TRBJ1-1
D: NA
V: TRBV19
size: NA
DNA: TGTGCCAGTAGTATAGATCGGAACCCGGTCAGGAGAAACACTGAAGCTTTCTTT
CDR3: CASSIDRNPVRRNTEAFF

J: TRBJ1-1
D: NA
V: TRBV19
size: NA
DNA: TGTGCCAGTAGTATCCCGGGGGTGAACACTGAAGCTTTCTTT
CDR3: CASSIPGVNTEAFF

J: TRBJ2-5
D: NA
V: TRBV11-2
size: NA
DNA: TGTGCCAGCAGCTTAAGGGCTGGAGGGGAAGAGACCCAGTACTTC
CDR3: CASSLRAGGEETQYF

J: TRBJ1-1
D: NA
V: TRBV5-1
size: NA
DNA: TGCGCCAGCAGCTTGGTGGGGGGCGCGAACACTGAAGCTTTCTTT
CDR3: CASSLVGGANTEAFF

J: TRBJ1-1
D: NA
V: TRBV30
size: NA
DNA: TGTGCCTGGAGTGTTAAACAGGGGAACACTGAAGCTTTCTTT
CDR3: CAWSVKQGNTEAFF

J: TRBJ2-7
D: TRBD2
V: TRBV10-3
size: once
DNA: TGTGCCATCAGTGAGCCGGCTAGCGGGGCTTACGAGCAGTACTTC
CDR3: CAISEPASGAYEQYF

J: TRBJ1-2
D: NA
V: TRBV28
size: NA
DNA: TGTGCCAGCAGTTTATTCCAATATGGCTACACCTTC
CDR3: CASSLFQYGYTF

J: TRBJ2-7
D: NA
V: TRBV5-6
size: NA
DNA: TGTGCCAGCAGCTTGGCCCAGGGAGGTCTCTACGAGCAGTACTTC
CDR3: CASSLAQGGLYEQYF

J: TRBJ1-3
D: NA
V: TRBV11-2
size: NA
DNA: TGTGCCAGCAGCTTAGATCCCGGGCGCCTCTCTGGAAACACCATATATTTT
CDR3: CASSLDPGRLSGNTIYF

J: TRBJ2-5
D: NA
V: TRBV6-1
size: NA
DNA: TGTGCCAGCAGTGAACCGGGAGCTCCCACACAAGAGACCCAGTACTTC
CDR3: CASSEPGAPTQETQYF

J: TRBJ2-7
D: NA
V: TRBV14
size: once
DNA: TGTGCCAGCAGCCATACATCCTACGAGCAGTACTTC
CDR3: CASSHTSYEQYF

J: TRBJ2-3
D: NA
V: TRBV10-1
size: once
DNA: TGCGCCAGCAGTGAAGGAACGTTCACAGATACGCAGTATTTT
CDR3: CASSEGTFTDTQYF

J: TRBJ1-1
D: NA
V: TRBV7-9
size: NA
DNA: TGTGCCAGCAGCCCGGCGGGGGCGTATGAAGCTTTCTTT
CDR3: CASSPAGAYEAFF

J: TRBJ1-1
D: TRBD1
V: TRBV19
size: NA
DNA: TGTGCCAGTAGTACGAGGGACAGAATGAACACTGAAGCTTTCTTT
CDR3: CASSTRDRMNTEAFF

J: TRBJ2-1
D: NA
V: TRBV5-1
size: NA
DNA: TGCGCCAGCAGCTTACTAGAGCAGCAGTTCTTC
CDR3: CASSLLEQQFF

J: TRBJ2-3
D: NA
V: TRBV19
size: NA
DNA: TGTGCCAGTAGTTCAATCGCGGGCACAGATACGCAGTATTTT
CDR3: CASSSIAGTDTQYF

J: TRBJ1-2
D: NA
V: TRBV5-1
size: once
DNA: TGCGCCAGCAGCTTGGACGACGGACAGAGCGGCTACACCTTC
CDR3: CASSLDDGQSGYTF

J: TRBJ2-7
D: NA
V: TRBV10-2
size: NA
DNA: TGCGCCAGCGGCCGCCGGGGGAGCTACGAGCAGTACTTC
CDR3: CASGRRGSYEQYF

J: TRBJ1-1
D: NA
V: TRBV7-8
size: once
DNA: TGTGCCAGCAGCTTAGATACCCGGAGTGAAGCTTTCTTT
CDR3: CASSLDTRSEAFF

J: TRBJ2-5
D: TRBD1
V: TRBV7-3
size: NA
DNA: TGTGCCAGCAGCCCCGTGGGACAGAAAGAGACCCAGTACTTC
CDR3: CASSPVGQKETQYF

J: TRBJ2-5
D: TRBD1
V: TRBV7-9
size: few
DNA: TGTGCCAGCACCCCGACTCGGACAGGGCAAGAGACCCAGTACTTC
CDR3: CASTPTRTGQETQYF

J: TRBJ2-3
D: TRBD1
V: TRBV7-3
size: NA
DNA: TGTGCCAGCAGCCGTGATACTGTCGAGGGGGCCGATACGCAGTATTTT
CDR3: CASSRDTVEGADTQYF

J: TRBJ1-4
D: NA
V: TRBV5-4
size: NA
DNA: TGTGCCAGCAGCTTGGTAGCGGGGAGCGGAGAAAAACTGTTTTTT
CDR3: CASSLVAGSGEKLFF

J: TRBJ2-7
D: TRBD1
V: TRBV5-1
size: NA
DNA: TGCGCCAGCAGCAGGGTGGCAGGGGGCAGAGACGAGCAGTACTTC
CDR3: CASSRVAGGRDEQYF

J: TRBJ2-3
D: NA
V: TRBV4-1
size: NA
DNA: TGCGCCAGCAGCCAAGTCCCGAGCACAGATACGCAGTATTTT
CDR3: CASSQVPSTDTQYF

J: TRBJ2-7
D: TRBD1
V: TRBV29-1
size: NA
DNA: TGCAGCGTTCGCAAGGGACAGACCTCCCACGAGCAGTACTTC
CDR3: CSVRKGQTSHEQYF

J: TRBJ2-7
D: NA
V: TRBV10-3
size: NA
DNA: TGTGCCATCAGTGAGACACCAGCGGAGCAGTACTTC
CDR3: CAISETPAEQYF

J: TRBJ2-3
D: NA
V: TRBV7-3
size: NA
DNA: TGTGCCAGCAGCTTAAGACCAGCTGACACAGATACGCAGTATTTT
CDR3: CASSLRPADTDTQYF

J: TRBJ2-5
D: NA
V: TRBV9
size: NA
DNA: TGTGCCAGCAGCGCCTACGGAGGGAAGTCTGGAATAGAGACCCAGTACTTC
CDR3: CASSAYGGKSGIETQYF

J: TRBJ1-2
D: NA
V: TRBV11-2
size: NA
DNA: TGTGCCAGCAGTCCTACCTATGGCTACACCTTC
CDR3: CASSPTYGYTF

J: TRBJ2-7
D: NA
V: TRBV11-1
size: NA
DNA: TGTGCCAGCAGCTTAGCTGTTTGGACCGACGAGCAGTACTTC
CDR3: CASSLAVWTDEQYF

J: TRBJ1-1
D: NA
V: TRBV2
size: NA
DNA: TGTGCCAGCTCAGCTCGGGGGGGCACTGAAGCTTTCTTT
CDR3: CASSARGGTEAFF

J: TRBJ2-7
D: TRBD1
V: TRBV6-6
size: once
DNA: TGTGCCAGCAGTCAGGGGGTTCAGTACGAGCAGTACTTC
CDR3: CASSQGVQYEQYF

J: TRBJ1-2
D: NA
V: TRBV19
size: NA
DNA: TGTGCCAGTAGTATAGCTTCGGGGGCGAATGGCTACACCTTC
CDR3: CASSIASGANGYTF

J: TRBJ2-1
D: TRBD1
V: TRBV2
size: NA
DNA: TGTGCCAGCAGAGACTCACGGGACAGGGGATACCGGTCCCAGTTCTTC
CDR3: CASRDSRDRGYRSQFF

J: TRBJ1-3
D: TRBD1
V: TRBV5-1
size: NA
DNA: TGCGCCAGCAGCTTGGTAGCAGGGGGCGCGGACACCATATATTTT
CDR3: CASSLVAGGADTIYF

J: TRBJ1-6
D: NA
V: TRBV15
size: few
DNA: TGTGCCACCAGCAGAGACGACAGGAAGAATTCACCCCTCCACTTT
CDR3: CATSRDDRKNSPLHF

J: TRBJ1-2
D: NA
V: TRBV5-6
size: once
DNA: TGTGCCAGCACCTCACAGCCTAACTATGGCTACACCTTC
CDR3: CASTSQPNYGYTF

J: TRBJ1-1
D: NA
V: TRBV5-1
size: NA
DNA: TGCGCCAGCAGCCCCTGGGCACCGAACACTGAAGCTTTCTTT
CDR3: CASSPWAPNTEAFF

J: TRBJ2-7
D: NA
V: TRBV4-2
size: NA
DNA: TGTGCCAGCAGCCCTCTTAAGGGACATGGACAATACGAGCAGTACTTC
CDR3: CASSPLKGHGQYEQYF

J: TRBJ2-7
D: NA
V: TRBV7-8
size: NA
DNA: TGTGCCAGCAGCTTCGACAGAGCCTACGAGCAGTACTTC
CDR3: CASSFDRAYEQYF

J: TRBJ2-5
D: TRBD2
V: TRBV5-4
size: once
DNA: TGTGCCAGCAGCCCCCCAGGACTAGCGAGGGAGACCCAGTACTTC
CDR3: CASSPPGLARETQYF

J: TRBJ2-1
D: NA
V: TRBV12-5
size: NA
DNA: TGTGCTAGTGGTTTGGCCGGATCCTGGGATGAGCAGTTCTTC
CDR3: CASGLAGSWDEQFF